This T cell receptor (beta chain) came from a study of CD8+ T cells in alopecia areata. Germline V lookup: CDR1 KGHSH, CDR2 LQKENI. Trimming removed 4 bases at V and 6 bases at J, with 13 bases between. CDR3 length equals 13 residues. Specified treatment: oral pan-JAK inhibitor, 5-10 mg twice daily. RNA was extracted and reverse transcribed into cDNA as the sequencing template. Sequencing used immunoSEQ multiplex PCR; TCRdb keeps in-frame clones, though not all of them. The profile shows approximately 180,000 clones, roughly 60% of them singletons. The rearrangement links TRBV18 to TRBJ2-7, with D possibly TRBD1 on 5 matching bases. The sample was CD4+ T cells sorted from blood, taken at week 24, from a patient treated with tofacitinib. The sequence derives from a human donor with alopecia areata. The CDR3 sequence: CASSLDSNSEQYF. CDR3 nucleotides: TGTGCCAGCTCACTCGACAGTAATTCCGAGCAGTACTTC.